Presented here are 25 T cell receptor beta chains from one specimen sequenced in a study of blood T cell repertoires in COVID-19 (dated by TCRdb to about 2020). Library method: the immunoSEQ multiplex PCR assay. This immuneACCESS table, as held by TCRdb, lists in-frame sequences with V and J called but not all clones. Of the missing ones, under half trace to an unresolved V gene in checked studies; the others have no known cause. The sample records about 35,000 clones, roughly 88% of which are singletons. 4.9% of the sample goes to the ten largest clones. Sequencing was carried out using peripheral blood. The receptors derive from a woman in her sixties or seventies with active COVID-19.

V is TRBV28 and J is TRBJ2-7; D not certain. Germline assignment: CDR1 MDHEN and CDR2 SYDVKM. Trimming removed 4 bases at V and 4 bases at J, with 8 bases between. The CDR3 extends over 12 amino acids. The CDR3, as DNA: TGTGCCAGCAGTTCGACTCGGTACGAGCAGTACTTC. This gives the protein CASSSTRYEQYF.

This clone has only one observation. V gene TRBV27 combines with J gene TRBJ2-2, with 7 bases lining up with TRBD2. Germline trimming cut 5 bases from V and 2 bases from J; bases unmatched to any gene: 8. Per the germline V gene, CDR1 is MNHEY and CDR2 is SMNVEV (reference sequence). This CDR3 is built from 16 residues. CDR3 amino acids: CASSRSLAINTGELFF. CDR3 bases: TGTGCCAGCAGTCGCTCACTAGCGATAAACACCGGGGAGCTGTTTTTT.

The genes are TRBV11-2 and TRBJ2-2; unclear D gene. The CDR3 sequence is 14 residues long. CDR1 is SGHAT, CDR2 FQNNGV, per germline. Trimming left V 5 bases short and J 2 bases short, with 9 bases between. CDR3: CASSPRGNTGELFF. The CDR3 coding sequence is TGTGCCAGCAGCCCGCGAGGTAACACCGGGGAGCTGTTTTTT.

The chain carries TRBV6-2 or TRBV6-3 and TRBJ2-7; tentative D call: TRBD1 (5 bases). CDR3 length: 14 amino acids. Germline V gives CDR1 MNHEY, CDR2 SVGEGT. V lost 5 bases and J 3 bases, leaving 14 bases between the germline ends. CDR3 nucleotides: TGTGCCAGCAGTCGGACAACGACAAACTACGAGCAGTACTTC. Translation gives CASSRTTTNYEQYF.

V is TRBV5-1 and J is TRBJ2-3; D uncertain. Germline loops: CDR1 SGHRS, CDR2 YFSETQ. This CDR3 is 11 amino acids long. V was shortened by 6 bases and J by 0 bases, with 2 bases between the two germline ends. In DNA form, the CDR3 reads TGCGCCAGCACAAGCACAGATACGCAGTATTTT. Its translation is CASTSTDTQYF. Full variable domain (remainder filled in from reference TRBV5-1 and TRBJ2-3): KAGVTQTPRYLIKTRGQQVTLSCSPISGHRSVSWYQQTPGQGLQFLFEYFSETQRNKGNFPGRFSGRQFSNSRSEMNVSTLELGDSALYLCASTSTDTQYFGPGTRLTVL.

The genes are TRBV2 and TRBJ2-5; 7 bases agree with TRBD2. Trimming removed 7 bases from V and 5 bases from J; junction bases left unmatched: 10. This CDR3 is built from 14 residues. Germline CDR1 SNHLY, CDR2 FYNNEI. CDR3 sequence (DNA): TGTGCCAGCATTAGGGCTAGGGAGGGTGAGACCCAGTACTTC. Amino acid sequence: CASIRAREGETQYF.

This clone was seen more than once but under ten times. The rearrangement uses TRBV27 and TRBJ2-7, with D unclear. The V gene lost 6 bases and the J gene lost 1 base, with 13 bases spanning the gap. Germline CDR1 is MNHEY and CDR2 is SMNVEV (reference sequence). This CDR3 spans 14 amino acids. CDR3 amino acids: CASRPGISSYEQYF. The DNA of the CDR3 is TGTGCCAGCAGGCCAGGAATTTCATCCTACGAGCAGTACTTC.

Only one count was recorded for this clone. The chain uses TRBV5-5 and TRBJ2-7, with a possible D match to TRBD2 (5 bases). This CDR3 contains 13 residues. Looked up from germline, CDR1 is SGHKS and CDR2 is YYEKEE (reference sequence). V was clipped by 4 bases and J by 2 bases, with 10 bases between them. The CDR3 sequence: CASSIGLTYEQYF. As DNA, the CDR3 is TGTGCCAGCAGCATCGGACTGACCTACGAGCAGTACTTC. Filled out from reference TRBV5-5 and TRBJ2-7, the complete variable domain reads DAGVTQSPTHLIKTRGQQVTLRCSPISGHKSVSWYQQVLGQGPQFIFQYYEKEERGRGNFPDRFSARQFPNYSSELNVNALLLGDSALYLCASSIGLTYEQYFGPGTRLTVT.

V is TRBV5-1 and J is TRBJ2-1; TRBD2 aligns across 11 bases. With V trimmed by 5 bases and J by 6 bases, 4 bases remained unmatched. The CDR3 length is 14 residues. Germline V gene sequence: CDR1 SGHRS, CDR2 YFSETQ. CDR3 DNA sequence: TGCGCCAGCAGTAGCGGGGGGGCGGTCAATGAGCAGTTCTTC. This encodes CASSSGGAVNEQFF.

This chain connects TRBV28 to TRBJ1-1; D is possibly TRBD1 (6 bases). This CDR3 has 14 amino acids. V was trimmed by 7 bases and J by 7 bases, leaving 19 bases between them. Germline V gene sequence: CDR1 MDHEN, CDR2 SYDVKM. The CDR3 reads CASTLTRGSLEAFF. CDR3 sequence (DNA): TGTGCCAGCACCTTGACCAGGGGCAGTCTTGAAGCTTTCTTT.

This chain uses TRBV18 with TRBJ2-7; 7 nucleotides align to TRBD1. This CDR3 contains 15 residues. Germline trimming cut 3 bases from V and 3 bases from J; bases unmatched to any gene: 8. Germline V gene sequence: CDR1 KGHSH, CDR2 LQKENI. CDR3 sequence reads: CASSPLGQNNYEQYF. DNA for the CDR3: TGTGCCAGCTCACCCCTGGGACAGAACAACTACGAGCAGTACTTC.

The rearrangement links TRBV5-1 to TRBJ2-5; 13 nucleotides line up with TRBD2. Germline CDR1 and CDR2: SGHRS and YFSETQ. CDR3 length equals 16 residues. V trimming: 3 bases; J trimming: 2 bases; junction bases outside the gene matches: 4. DNA of the CDR3: TGCGCCAGCAGCTGGGGACTAGCGGGGTTTCAAGAGACCCAGTACTTC. This sequence encodes CASSWGLAGFQETQYF. Full variable domain (remainder filled in from reference TRBV5-1 and TRBJ2-5): KAGVTQTPRYLIKTRGQQVTLSCSPISGHRSVSWYQQTPGQGLQFLFEYFSETQRNKGNFPGRFSGRQFSNSRSEMNVSTLELGDSALYLCASSWGLAGFQETQYFGPGTRLLVL.

V and J are TRBV5-6 and TRBJ2-1, with TRBD2 identical over 12 bases. The junction had 4 bases not matched to a gene; V was cut back by 4 bases and J by 5 bases. The length of the CDR3 is 15 residues. Germline assignment: CDR1 SGHDT and CDR2 YYEEEE. The DNA of the CDR3 is TGTGCCAGCAGCCCTAGCGGGGGGGCCGACAATGAGCAGTTCTTC. Residues: CASSPSGGADNEQFF.

The chain uses TRBV11-2 and TRBJ2-1; TRBD2 might be the D (5 bases). CDR3 size: 15 residues. V was clipped by 1 base and J by 1 base, with 8 bases between them. Germline-derived CDR1 and CDR2 are SGHAT and FQNNGV. The CDR3 reads CASSLAGVSYNEQFF. The CDR3 region has the DNA TGTGCCAGCAGCTTAGCCGGGGTATCCTACAATGAGCAGTTCTTC.

This clone occurred once. This chain joins TRBV7-8 and TRBJ1-2, with a weak D call TRBD1 (5 bases). Germline V CDR1 and CDR2: SGHVS, FQNEAQ. V lost 3 bases, J lost 3 bases, and 14 bases lay in between. The CDR3 is 15 residues long. CDR3 in amino acids: CASSFAGGRDYGYTF. The CDR3 DNA follows: TGTGCCAGCAGCTTTGCTGGGGGGAGGGACTATGGCTACACCTTC.

The chain carries TRBV7-2 and TRBJ2-7; 9 nucleotides match TRBD1. Germline CDR1 and CDR2: SGHTA and FQGNSA. V gave up 5 bases and J gave up 3 bases; unmatched junction bases: 2. There are 13 residues in the CDR3. The CDR3 DNA reads TGTGCCAGCAGCGGGACAGGGAACTACGAGCAGTACTTC. Translated: CASSGTGNYEQYF.

The genes are TRBV7-6 and TRBJ2-1, with TRBD2 matching 10 bases. Trimming took 1 base from V and 5 from J; bases not matched to a gene: 17. Looked up from germline, CDR1 is SGHVS and CDR2 is FNYEAQ. The CDR3 sequence is 20 residues long. CDR3 bases: TGTGCCAGCAGCTTAGGATCTCGAGCTAGCGGGGGAGAAATCCACAATGAGCAGTTCTTC. Protein product: CASSLGSRASGGEIHNEQFF.

This clone was picked up a small number of times. The V gene is TRBV28, the J gene TRBJ2-7; TRBD1 might be the D (6 bases). The length of the CDR3 is 13 residues. Trimming stripped 4 bases from V and 6 bases from J, with 13 bases between. Germline values: CDR1 MDHEN, CDR2 SYDVKM. CDR3 region: CASSSTTGFEQYF. Written as DNA, the CDR3 is TGTGCCAGCAGTTCCACAACAGGGTTCGAGCAGTACTTC.

The chain uses TRBV13 and TRBJ1-2; TRBD1 agrees at 11 bases. After removal of 5 bases from V and 8 bases from J, the junction contained 10 bases not matched to a gene. The CDR3 sequence is 15 residues long. Germline V gene lookup returns CDR1 PRHDT and CDR2 FYEKMQ (reference sequence). CDR3 amino acids: CASSPPGQGAGGYTF. In nucleotides, the CDR3 is TGTGCCAGCAGCCCGCCCGGACAGGGGGCTGGGGGCTACACCTTC.

The chain joins TRBV6-5 to TRBJ1-5, with D possibly TRBD1 on 5 matching bases. V was clipped by 2 bases and J by 5 bases, with 7 bases between them. CDR1 is MNHEY and CDR2 is SVGAGI in the germline V gene. The CDR3 runs to 13 residues. The CDR3 here is CASSYTGDQPQHF. CDR3 nucleotide sequence: TGTGCCAGCAGTTACACGGGGGATCAGCCCCAGCATTTT.

V and J are TRBV10-1 and TRBJ2-3, with 7 bases aligning to TRBD1. Germline V CDR1 and CDR2: WNHNN, SYGVQD (reference sequence). J gave up 6 bases and V 5 bases, and 5 bases lay outside the gene matches. The length of the CDR3 is 13 residues. In nucleotides, the CDR3 is TGCGCCAGCAGTCGACAGGGATGGGATACGCAGTATTTT. It specifies CASSRQGWDTQYF.

This chain joins TRBV6-5 and TRBJ1-1, with D unclear. The CDR3 consists of 13 residues. Per germline, CDR1 MNHEY and CDR2 SVGAGI. V dropped 2 bases and J dropped 4 bases, with 8 bases sitting between them. The CDR3 nucleotides read TGTGCCAGCAGTTACGGGCCAGGCACTGAAGCTTTCTTT. This sequence encodes CASSYGPGTEAFF.

In its sample, this clone was seen once. The J gene is TRBJ1-6, the V gene TRBV12-3 or TRBV12-4; D is unresolved. The ends were cut back, 5 bases at V and 10 bases at J, with 12 bases in the middle. The CDR3 spans 13 residues. CDR3 region: CASSRSQSSPLHF. The CDR3 DNA reads TGTGCCAGCAGTCGGTCACAGAGCTCACCCCTCCACTTT.

The V call is TRBV4-1, the J call TRBJ2-7; D perhaps matches TRBD2 (7 bases). V shed 0 bases and J shed 1 base, with 13 bases lying between them. Germline CDR1 reads MGHRA; CDR2 reads YSYEKL. This CDR3 is built from 16 residues. CDR3 sequence (DNA): TGCGCCAGCAGCCAAGAACCACGGGGGGCTTCCTACGAGCAGTACTTC. Amino acids: CASSQEPRGASYEQYF.

The gene calls are TRBV7-8 and TRBJ2-3; perhaps TRBD2 as D (6 bases). V lost 2 bases and J lost 2, with 11 bases in between. CDR3 length: 15 amino acids. The germline gives CDR1 SGHVS, CDR2 FQNEAQ. CDR3 in amino acids: CASSLRRGHTDTQYF. The CDR3 DNA sequence: TGTGCCAGCAGCTTAAGGCGGGGTCACACAGATACGCAGTATTTT.